The T cell receptor beta chain described here comes from a study of T cells expressing NK-cell markers. For each CDR3 protein, TCRdb gives one entry from its re-call of the 5' RACE reads, without DNA. The table lists about 21,000 distinct CDR3 sequences, with 58% in the top ten. The origin of this receptor is a man aged 18 to 69 in good health. Sequencing used blood T cells: a sorted CD56 or NKG2C T cell subset, CD4+ or CD8+ T cells, or bulk PBMC T cells (not recorded which).

The CDR3 spells CASSRDAGAVDTQYF. This chain connects TRBV6-4 to TRBJ2-3; there is no DNA to check the TCRdb D call of TRBD2. CDR3 length: 15 amino acids. CDR1 MRHNA and CDR2 SNTAGT come from the germline V gene.